One sample yielded the 18 T cell receptor beta chains listed below, sequenced in a study of CD8+CD57+ T cells in acquired aplastic anemia listed by TCRdb under 2018. Sequencing used an Illumina HiSeq 2000. Genomic DNA was used as template for profiling of TCR beta VDJ combinations and CDR3 sequences. The public reads were reprocessed in TCRdb via fastp at Q25 and MiXCR, keeping in-frame beta chains. A single entry per CDR3 protein holds the most common genes and DNA from its merged rows. The sample contains approximately 99,000 distinct CDR3 sequences, 40% to 65% of them found a single time. In total, the top ten clones hold about 32% of the sample. The sequenced sample consisted of sorted CD4+, CD8+, or CD8+CD57+ T cells (not recorded which) from PBMCs. These receptors came from a human donor in good health, serving as a control.

For this clonotype: It may be a read error: a sequence one base away is much more abundant. This sequence joins TRBV28 and TRBJ1-1, with unresolved D. The CDR3 length is 13 residues. The germline CDR1 and CDR2 sequences are MDHEN and SYDVKM. CDR3 sequence: CASSLVGDTEALF. The CDR3 region has the DNA TGTGCCAGCAGTTTGGTAGGAGACACTGAAGCTCTCTTT.

This clonotype is categorized as medium-sized. The chain carries TRBV29-1 and TRBJ1-2; TRBD1 might be the D (5 bases). V was clipped by 2 bases and J by 8 bases, with 6 bases between them. Germline V gene sequence: CDR1 SQVTM, CDR2 ANQGSEA. The CDR3 runs to 10 residues. The CDR3 sequence: CSVEQGGYTF. CDR3 nucleotide sequence: TGCAGCGTTGAACAGGGAGGCTACACCTTC.

Of note for this clonotype: A much larger clone lies a single base off, so this may be a read error. DNA of the CDR3: TGTGCCAGCAGCTTAACTTCAGGGGGCGTCCCCGGGGGGCTGTTTTTT. Encoded protein: CASSLTSGGVPGGLFF. The genes are TRBV7-3 and TRBJ2-2; 8 positions agree with TRBD1. Per the germline V gene, CDR1 is SGHTA and CDR2 is FQGTGA. The CDR3 runs to 16 residues.

V gene TRBV20-1 combines with J gene TRBJ1-6; 7 bases agree with TRBD1. This CDR3 contains 16 residues. Per the germline V gene, CDR1 is DFQATT and CDR2 is SNEGSKA (reference sequence). V gave up 0 bases and J gave up 8 bases; unmatched junction bases: 10. The CDR3 is CSARDPRTGSYSPLHF. DNA of the CDR3: TGCAGTGCTAGAGATCCTCGGACAGGAAGTTATTCACCCCTCCACTTT.

This chain joins TRBV11-2 and TRBJ2-6, with 7 bases matching TRBD1. CDR1 SGHAT and CDR2 FQNNGV come from the germline V gene. With 5 bases clipped from V and 10 bases from J, the junction kept 11 bases outside the gene matches. The CDR3 sequence is 15 residues long. For the CDR3, the DNA is TGTGCCAGCAGCCCCCAAGAGCAGGGGGTTAACGTCCTGACTTTC. This gives the protein CASSPQEQGVNVLTF.

The table lists this clonotype with many counts. The J gene is TRBJ2-3, the V gene TRBV6-1, with D possibly matching TRBD2 (5 bases). Germline CDR1 is MNHNS and CDR2 is SASEGT. This CDR3 is built from 16 residues. Trimming took off 1 base at V and 3 bases at J, with 14 bases between the two ends. This CDR3 reads CASSEVRGGFTDTQYF. CDR3 nucleotide sequence: TGTGCCAGCAGTGAAGTTCGGGGTGGATTTACAGATACGCAGTATTTT.

V usage is TRBV5-1 and J usage is TRBJ1-1, with TRBD1 matching over 9 bases. The CDR3 contains 13 residues. The trim removed 3 bases at V and 7 bases at J, leaving 4 bases unmatched. Germline assignment: CDR1 SGHRS and CDR2 YFSETQ. The CDR3 DNA is TGCGCCAGCAGCTCGACAGGGGGTAGTGAAGCTTTCTTT. This encodes CASSSTGGSEAFF.

This chain connects TRBV10-3 to TRBJ1-3; no clear D. The CDR3 covers 11 residues. Trimming left V 8 bases short and J 1 base short, with 3 bases between. The V gene's germline CDR1 is ENHRY and CDR2 SYGVKD. CDR3 sequence: CAIGSGNTIYF. The CDR3 DNA is TGTGCCATCGGGTCTGGAAACACCATATATTTT.

The chain employs TRBV15 and TRBJ1-1, with 10 bases that match TRBD1. Losses at the gene ends were 4 bases for V and 11 bases for J; bases not matched to a gene: 7. CDR3 length: 13 residues. Germline V lookup: CDR1 LNHNV, CDR2 YYDKDF (reference sequence). Written as DNA, the CDR3 is TGTGCCACCAGCATCGACGGGACAGGGGTTGCTTTCTTT. Its protein product is CATSIDGTGVAFF. The whole variable domain, filled in from reference TRBV15 and TRBJ1-1, reads DAMVIQNPRYQVTQFGKPVTLSCSQTLNHNVMYWYQQKSSQAPKLLFHYYDKDFNNEADTPDNFQSRRPNTSFCFLDIRSPGLGDTAMYLCATSIDGTGVAFFGQGTRLTVV.

Only one count was recorded for this clonotype. At one of its ends the junction is not consistent with the germline gene, which may arise from a read error. DNA for the CDR3: TGCGGTGCTAGAATAGGCGGGGGAGGCTACGAGCAGTACTTC. Protein product: CGARIGGGGYEQYF. This sequence joins TRBV20-1 and TRBJ2-7; 7 positions agree with TRBD2. Germline V gene sequence: CDR1 DFQATT, CDR2 SNEGSKA (reference sequence). This CDR3 region has 14 residues.

The sample holds many counts of this clonotype. The V call is TRBV6-1, the J call TRBJ2-7; no firm D call. Germline loops: CDR1 MNHNS, CDR2 SASEGT. This CDR3 has 14 amino acids. V was clipped by 6 bases and J by 0 bases, with 12 bases between them. The CDR3 bases are TGTGCCAGCAGCCCGAGGACGGACTCCTACGAGCAGTACTTC. Amino acid sequence: CASSPRTDSYEQYF.

The chain joins TRBV20-1 to TRBJ1-1, with TRBD1 identical over 7 bases. CDR3 length equals 15 residues. Germline V gene lookup returns CDR1 DFQATT and CDR2 SNEGSKA (reference sequence). The V gene end was trimmed by 2 bases and the J gene end by 0 bases; junction bases not matched to a gene: 6. The CDR3 is CSARPGGQMNTEAFF. Written as DNA, the CDR3 is TGCAGTGCTAGACCCGGGGGACAGATGAACACTGAAGCTTTCTTT.

The sample holds many counts of this clonotype. The gene calls are TRBV3-1 and TRBJ2-7; perhaps TRBD1 as D (6 bases). Trimming took off 4 bases at V and 4 bases at J, with 14 bases between the two ends. Per the germline V gene, CDR1 is LGHDT and CDR2 is YNNKEL (reference sequence). CDR3 size: 14 residues. The CDR3 loop is CASSRGTQRYEQYF. CDR3 nucleotide sequence: TGTGCCAGCAGCCGTGGGACACAGAGATACGAGCAGTACTTC.

This clonotype was counted many times. The V call is TRBV4-3, the J call TRBJ1-5; D call uncertain. V lost 1 base, J lost 3 bases, and 13 bases lay in between. CDR1 LGHNA and CDR2 YSLEER come from the germline V gene. There are 16 residues in the CDR3. CDR3 residues: CASSQGRVDINQPQHF. CDR3 DNA sequence: TGCGCCAGCAGCCAAGGACGGGTAGATATCAATCAGCCCCAGCATTTT.

The rearrangement links TRBV29-1 to TRBJ1-1; D gene unclear. V was pared by 4 bases and J by 0 bases, with 9 bases between. The germline gives CDR1 SQVTM, CDR2 ANQGSEA. This CDR3 contains 13 residues. The CDR3 loop is CSVAVTLNTEAFF. CDR3 nucleotides: TGCAGCGTTGCCGTTACTCTGAACACTGAAGCTTTCTTT.

In this sample, this clonotype turned up many times. V and J are TRBV30 and TRBJ2-7, with TRBD1 matching over 8 bases. CDR3 length: 14 amino acids. V gave up 3 bases and J gave up 2 bases; unmatched junction bases: 6. The germline V gene encodes CDR1 GTSNPN and CDR2 SVGIG (reference sequence). The CDR3 DNA sequence: TGTGCCTGGAGAAGGACAGGGCCCCCCTACGAGCAGTACTTC. Its protein is CAWRRTGPPYEQYF.

The rearrangement uses TRBV25-1 and TRBJ1-6; no firm D call. CDR1 MGHDK and CDR2 SYGVNS come from the germline V gene. Trimming removed 6 bases from V and 7 bases from J, with 22 bases in between. The CDR3 is made up of 17 amino acids. DNA for the CDR3: TGTGCCAGCAGCTTGAGCGAACCCGGCAGGAGGAATTCACCCCTCCACTTT. It yields the protein CASSLSEPGRRNSPLHF.

J is TRBJ1-1 and V is TRBV27; D is unclear. CDR1 is MNHEY, CDR2 SMNVEV, per germline (reference sequence). The CDR3 has 14 residues. The V and J ends lost 6 bases and 3 bases respectively, with 14 bases between them. The CDR3 sequence: CASSLGRGDTEAFF. The CDR3 DNA is TGTGCCAGCAGCTTAGGACGGGGAGACACTGAAGCTTTCTTT.